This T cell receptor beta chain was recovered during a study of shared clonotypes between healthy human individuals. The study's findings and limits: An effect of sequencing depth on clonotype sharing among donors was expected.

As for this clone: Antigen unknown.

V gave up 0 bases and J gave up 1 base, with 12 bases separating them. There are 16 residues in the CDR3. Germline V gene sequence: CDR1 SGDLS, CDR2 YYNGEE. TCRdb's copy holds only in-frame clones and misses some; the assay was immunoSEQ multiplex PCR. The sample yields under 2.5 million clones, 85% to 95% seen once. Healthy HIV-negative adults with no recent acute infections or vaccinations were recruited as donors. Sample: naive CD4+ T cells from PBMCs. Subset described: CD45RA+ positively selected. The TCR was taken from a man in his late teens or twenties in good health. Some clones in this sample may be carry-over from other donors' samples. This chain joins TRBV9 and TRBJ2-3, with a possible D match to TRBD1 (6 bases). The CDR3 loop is CASSVGGHPRTDTQYF. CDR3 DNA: TGTGCCAGCAGCGTAGGGGGACACCCACGCACAGATACGCAGTATTTT.